Listed below are T cell receptor beta chains from one sample, sequenced in a study of T cell responses to AZD1222 COVID-19 vaccine. Generated by immunoSEQ multiplex PCR, the TCRdb table keeps only in-frame clones and is missing some. The repertoire includes some 130,000 clones, approximately 83% of them detected once, and 1.5% to 2% sits in the top ten. Specimen: peripheral blood, collected on day 0 of AZD1222 vaccination. The receptors derive from an adult in good health. Both conserved end residues are part of each CDR3. The order of the fields is D gene, clone size, J gene, V gene, CDR3 protein, CDR3 DNA. D genes are given only for firm matches. Clone size, where shown, is once, few, many, or a class for clones that have expanded.

.,.,TRBJ1-1,TRBV5-1,CASSLGGEAFF,TGCGCCAGCAGCTTGGGGGGTGAAGCTTTCTTT
.,few,TRBJ1-3,TRBV5-1,CASSSQWGTGNTIYF,TGCGCCAGCAGCTCCCAGTGGGGGACGGGAAACACCATATATTTT
.,once,TRBJ2-7,TRBV5-1,CASSLVQGPYEQYF,TGCGCCAGCAGCTTGGTACAGGGACCCTACGAGCAGTACTTC
.,.,TRBJ2-3,TRBV7-3,CASSLRKVDTQYF,TGTGCCAGCAGCCTAAGGAAGGTCGATACGCAGTATTTT
.,.,TRBJ1-2,TRBV12-3/TRBV12-4,CASSLVRGYGYTF,TGTGCCAGCAGTTTAGTCAGGGGCTATGGCTACACCTTC
.,.,TRBJ1-6,TRBV11-2,CASSPLDGFPNSPLHF,TGTGCCAGCAGCCCCTTGGACGGATTTCCGAATTCACCCCTCCACTTT
.,.,TRBJ1-6,TRBV9,CASSVDGSYNSPLHF,TGTGCCAGCAGCGTAGATGGCTCCTATAATTCACCCCTCCACTTT
.,.,TRBJ2-1,TRBV5-1,CASSLDVSNEQFF,TGCGCCAGCAGCTTGGACGTCAGTAATGAGCAGTTCTTC
.,.,TRBJ1-2,TRBV5-1,CASSADRSGFYGYTF,TGCGCCAGCAGCGCCGACCGGTCTGGGTTCTATGGCTACACCTTC
TRBD1,.,TRBJ2-3,TRBV18,CANSPQDRGTTDTQYF,TGTGCCAACTCACCACAGGACAGGGGAACCACAGATACGCAGTATTTT
.,.,TRBJ1-1,TRBV7-2,CASSLERGGRAFF,TGTGCCAGCAGTCTAGAAAGGGGAGGTCGGGCTTTCTTT
.,few,TRBJ1-1,TRBV2,CASSEDLAALTEAFF,TGTGCCAGCAGTGAAGATTTGGCGGCACTCACTGAAGCTTTCTTT
.,few,TRBJ1-5,TRBV5-1,CASSLGSDNQPQHF,TGCGCCAGCAGCTTAGGATCCGACAATCAGCCCCAGCATTTT
TRBD1,.,TRBJ1-1,TRBV7-9,CASRVDTGERGAFF,TGTGCCAGCAGGGTCGATACAGGGGAAAGGGGAGCTTTCTTT
.,.,TRBJ1-2,TRBV6-1,CASSEWKGWKGYGYGYTF,TGTGCCAGCAGTGAATGGAAGGGATGGAAGGGTTATGGCTATGGCTACACCTTC